The entry below gives a single T cell receptor beta chain sequence along with its context. These data belong to a study of T cell responses to AZD1222 COVID-19 vaccine. V was cut by 0 bases and J by 9 bases, with 16 bases left in between. This CDR3 is built from 14 residues. Germline V gene sequence: CDR1 SGHRS, CDR2 YFSETQ. The method was immunoSEQ multiplex PCR; TCRdb's version includes in-frame clones alone and lacks a portion of them. The data show 90,000 or so clones, with over 75% seen just once and approximately 15% held by the top ten. The chain joins TRBV5-1 to TRBJ2-7; TRBD2 is a possible D gene (5 bases). This specimen was peripheral blood, taken on day 0 of AZD1222 vaccination. This receptor was obtained from an adult in good health. Here the CDR3 reads CASSLEVWEQRQYF. For the CDR3, the DNA is TGCGCCAGCAGCTTGGAAGTCTGGGAGCAGCGGCAGTACTTC. The full variable domain, with the rest looked up from reference TRBV5-1 and TRBJ2-7, is KAGVTQTPRYLIKTRGQQVTLSCSPISGHRSVSWYQQTPGQGLQFLFEYFSETQRNKGNFPGRFSGRQFSNSRSEMNVSTLELGDSALYLCASSLEVWEQRQYFGPGTRLTVT.